One sample yielded the 9 T cell receptor beta chains listed below, sequenced in a study of neurological immune-mediated disorders. TCRdb used MiXCR to reprocess the 5' RACE reads, holding one entry per CDR3 protein. The sample holds 15,000 to 20,000 distinct CDR3 sequences; less than 25% are singletons and the top ten take about 23%. The sequenced sample was PBMCs. The receptors shown here come from a man aged 45-65 years in good health.

By share, this clonotype counts as medium-sized. This chain links TRBV20-1 with TRBJ1-4, with no clear D. V lost 3 bases and J lost 4, with 3 bases in between. Per germline, CDR1 DFQATT and CDR2 SNEGSKA (reference sequence). CDR3 length equals 11 residues. CDR3 residues: CSASYNEKLFF. For the CDR3, the DNA is TGCAGTGCTAGCTATAATGAAAAACTGTTTTTT.

This clonotype ranks as medium-sized. DNA of the CDR3: TGCGCCAGCAGCCGCGGAGGGAGAGATTTTTTGGTTAAGGAGACCCAGTACTTC. Its translation: CASSRGGRDFLVKETQYF. The rearrangement joins TRBV5-1 to TRBJ2-5; tentatively, D is TRBD2 (6 bases). Germline V gene sequence: CDR1 SGHRS, CDR2 YFSETQ. Trimming removed 4 bases from V and 5 bases from J, with 27 bases in between. The CDR3 extends over 18 amino acids. The whole variable domain, filled in from reference TRBV5-1 and TRBJ2-5, reads KAGVTQTPRYLIKTRGQQVTLSCSPISGHRSVSWYQQTPGQGLQFLFEYFSETQRNKGNFPGRFSGRQFSNSRSEMNVSTLELGDSALYLCASSRGGRDFLVKETQYFGPGTRLLVL.

This chain uses TRBV19 with TRBJ2-7, with 9 bases identical to TRBD1. CDR1 and CDR2 from the germline V gene are LNHDA and SQIVND (reference sequence). The CDR3 spans 15 residues. Trimming cost V 10 bases and J 0 bases; bases outside gene matches: 10. The CDR3 coding sequence is TGTGCCACTCGGAGGGGGACAGGGAGCTCCTACGAGCAGTACTTC. It yields the protein CATRRGTGSSYEQYF.

The chain couples TRBV12-3 or TRBV12-4 to TRBJ2-7; D might be TRBD2 (6 bases). This CDR3 spans 14 amino acids. Between the trimmed V and J ends, which lost 5 bases and 3 bases, there was a span of 14 bases. CDR3 bases: TGTGCCAGCAGTGAAGGGACTCCTAACTACGAGCAGTACTTC. Translating gives CASSEGTPNYEQYF.

By sample share, this clonotype is medium-sized (0.01 to 0.1%). The rearrangement joins TRBV20-1 to TRBJ2-7; TRBD2 is a possible D gene (5 bases). Per the germline V gene, CDR1 is DFQATT and CDR2 is SNEGSKA (reference sequence). The V end was cut by 3 bases, the J end by 1 base, with 10 bases between. The CDR3 loop spans 13 amino acids. The CDR3 region has the DNA TGCAGTGCTAGCGGGGTCCAGTCCTACGAGCAGTACTTC. Protein sequence: CSASGVQSYEQYF.

The table lists this clonotype with many counts. V is TRBV20-1 and J is TRBJ2-5; D not resolved. Germline assignment: CDR1 DFQATT and CDR2 SNEGSKA (reference sequence). Deletions cut 0 bases from V and 7 bases from J, with 18 bases between. The CDR3 length is 15 residues. CDR3 DNA sequence: TGCAGTGCTAGAGATGTAAGCTTAAGAGATGGGACCCAGTACTTC. It yields the protein CSARDVSLRDGTQYF.

V gene TRBV7-2 combines with J gene TRBJ2-5; D gene ambiguous. Trimming pared 5 bases from V and 10 bases from J, leaving 14 bases between. Germline V gives CDR1 SGHTA, CDR2 FQGNSA. The CDR3 sequence is 12 residues long. The CDR3 DNA is TGTGCCAGCAGCCGGGCCTCGATGGGCCAGTACTTC. Translation: CASSRASMGQYF.

This clonotype was picked up many times. This sequence joins TRBV20-1 and TRBJ2-4; D remains ambiguous. Germline values: CDR1 DFQATT, CDR2 SNEGSKA (reference sequence). Between the trimmed V and J ends, which lost 5 bases and 4 bases, there was a span of 18 bases. This CDR3 region has 15 residues. CDR3 loop: CSASVDGQKKNIQYF. The CDR3 bases are TGCAGTGCTTCCGTTGATGGGCAGAAAAAAAACATTCAGTACTTC.

The chain links TRBV5-1 to TRBJ2-7, with 8 bases lining up with TRBD1. The V and J ends lost 0 bases and 5 bases, in that order; junction bases with no gene match: 4. The CDR3 runs 14 residues. Germline loops: CDR1 SGHRS, CDR2 YFSETQ. The CDR3 loop reads CASSLGQGSNEQYF. CDR3 nucleotides: TGCGCCAGCAGCTTGGGACAGGGGAGCAACGAGCAGTACTTC.